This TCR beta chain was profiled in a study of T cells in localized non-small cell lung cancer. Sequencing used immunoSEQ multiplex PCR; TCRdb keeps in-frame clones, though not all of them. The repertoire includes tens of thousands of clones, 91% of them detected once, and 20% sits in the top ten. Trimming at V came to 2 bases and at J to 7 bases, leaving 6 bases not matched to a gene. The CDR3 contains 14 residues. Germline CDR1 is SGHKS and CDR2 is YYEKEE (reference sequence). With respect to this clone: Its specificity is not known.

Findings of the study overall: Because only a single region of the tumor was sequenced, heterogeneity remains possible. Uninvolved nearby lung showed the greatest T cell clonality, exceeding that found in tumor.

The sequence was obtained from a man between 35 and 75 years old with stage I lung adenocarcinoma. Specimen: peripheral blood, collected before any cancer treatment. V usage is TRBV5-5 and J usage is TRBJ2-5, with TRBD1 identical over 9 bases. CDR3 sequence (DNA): TGTGCCAGCAGCTTAGGGACAGGGCAGGGGACCCAGTACTTC. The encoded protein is CASSLGTGQGTQYF.